This is a list of T cell receptor beta chains from one sample in a study of T cell responses to AZD1222 COVID-19 vaccine. The method was immunoSEQ multiplex PCR; TCRdb's version includes in-frame clones alone and lacks a portion of them. There are some 170,000 clones in the sample; roughly 91% occur only once, and 1.5% to 2% lies in the top ten. This specimen consisted of peripheral blood, obtained on day 0 of AZD1222 vaccination. Receptors were obtained from an adult in good health. Each CDR3 is given with its conserved first and last residue. The order of the fields is J gene, V gene, D gene, clone size, CDR3 DNA, CDR3 protein. A D gene is named only where the DNA matches it firmly. A clone size is listed for some rows: how often the clone was seen (once, few, many), or a class if it is expanded.

TRBJ1-1 TRBV20-1 NA NA TGCAGTGCTAGTGTCCCGGGGGCGCAGACTGAAGCTTTCTTT CSASVPGAQTEAFF
TRBJ2-1 TRBV2 NA NA TGTGCCAGCAGTATCAGGGGCTACAATGAGCAGTTCTTC CASSIRGYNEQFF
TRBJ1-2 TRBV12-3/TRBV12-4 NA NA TGTGCCAGCAGTTTACGGTCGGCTGGCTACACCTTC CASSLRSAGYTF
TRBJ2-2 TRBV5-1 NA NA TGCGCCAGCAGCCGGGCGGACACCCAGGCCGGGGAGCTGTTTTTT CASSRADTQAGELFF
TRBJ1-5 TRBV19 NA NA TGTGCCAGTAGGATCAGACAGGATCCCAATCAGCCCCAGCATTTT CASRIRQDPNQPQHF
TRBJ2-7 TRBV5-4 NA few TGTGCCAGCAGCCAGTTGGGCGGGGACGAGCAGTACTTC CASSQLGGDEQYF
TRBJ2-2 TRBV25-1 NA NA TGTGCCAGCAGTGACTGGCGGAACACCGGGGAGCTGTTTTTT CASSDWRNTGELFF
TRBJ1-3 TRBV5-1 TRBD1 NA TGCGCCAGCAGCACCGGACAGGCAAGAAACACCATATATTTT CASSTGQARNTIYF
TRBJ2-7 TRBV4-2 TRBD1 NA TGTGCCAGCAGCCAAGACCAGGGGGTATACGAGCAGTACTTC CASSQDQGVYEQYF
TRBJ2-7 TRBV11-3 NA NA TGTGCCAGCAGCTTAGAGGGGACTTTCTACGAGCAGTACTTC CASSLEGTFYEQYF
TRBJ2-1 TRBV10-3 TRBD2 NA TGTGCCATCAGGGCCGGGACTAGTAACAATGAGCAGTTCTTC CAIRAGTSNNEQFF
TRBJ1-6 TRBV5-6 TRBD1 NA TGTGCCAGCAGCCCGGGACAGCACGTTTCGGGGTCACCCCTCCACTTT CASSPGQHVSGSPLHF
TRBJ2-1 TRBV11-3 NA NA TGTGCCAGCAGCGTTAACCCGGTAGCCAATGAGCAGTTCTTC CASSVNPVANEQFF
TRBJ2-7 TRBV5-1 TRBD1 NA TGCGCCAGCAGTCCCGGGACAGGGAGTGAGCAGTACTTC CASSPGTGSEQYF
TRBJ2-5 TRBV19 NA NA TGTGCCAGTACCCCTCGACTATCCTCGTACCAAGAGACCCAGTACTTC CASTPRLSSYQETQYF
TRBJ1-3 TRBV30 NA NA TGTGCCTGGAGCAAACAGGCCGTTTCTGGAAACACCATATATTTT CAWSKQAVSGNTIYF
TRBJ2-2 TRBV19 TRBD1 NA TGTGCCAGTAGTAAAAGGGGGCGAGGCACCGGGGAGCTGTTTTTT CASSKRGRGTGELFF
TRBJ2-1 TRBV29-1 NA NA TGCAGCGTTGACCAAGGGGGGTACAATGAGCAGTTCTTC CSVDQGGYNEQFF
TRBJ2-7 TRBV5-1 TRBD1 NA TGCGCCAGCAGAGCTACACAGGGGGCTCCTAGCGAGCAGTACTTC CASRATQGAPSEQYF
TRBJ2-5 TRBV4-2 NA NA TGTGCCAGCAGCCAATCGGGAGAAGACCAAGAGACCCAGTACTTC CASSQSGEDQETQYF
TRBJ1-6 TRBV3-1/TRBV3-2 TRBD1 NA TGTGCCAGCAGCCAGTTCCCCCCCGACAGGGGCTCACCCCTCCACTTT CASSQFPPDRGSPLHF
TRBJ1-6 TRBV27 TRBD1 NA TGTGCCATCCCCTATCGGGGACAGGGGGCGTCTGATCGCTTT CAIPYRGQGASDRF
TRBJ2-2 TRBV5-5 NA NA TGTGCCAGCAACAGCGGACCGAACACCGGGGAGCTGTTTTTT CASNSGPNTGELFF
TRBJ2-1 TRBV5-1 TRBD2 NA TGCGCCAGCAGCCCCACCCCCCCCTTAGCGGGGGGCTACAATGAGCAGTTCTTC CASSPTPPLAGGYNEQFF
TRBJ1-1 TRBV9 NA NA TGTGCCAGCAGTCCCGGGACAATCCTTTCTGAAGCTTTCTTT CASSPGTILSEAFF
TRBJ1-2 TRBV6-1 NA NA TGTGCCAGCAGTGAAGCGCCCAAGGCAGGTTGGTCCTATGGCTACACCTTC CASSEAPKAGWSYGYTF
TRBJ2-5 TRBV28 TRBD2 NA TGTGCCAGCAGTTCGGGAGGGGCGGGGACCCAGTACTTC CASSSGGAGTQYF
TRBJ2-5 TRBV7-2 NA NA TGTGCCAGCAGCTTTCAAATTCCCGGACCCTACCAAGAGACCCAGTACTTC CASSFQIPGPYQETQYF
TRBJ2-6 TRBV5-1 NA NA TGCGCCAGCGGATCAGGCTTCTCGAGCTCTGGGGCCAACGTCCTGACTTTC CASGSGFSSSGANVLTF
TRBJ1-1 TRBV2 TRBD1 NA TGTGCCAGCAGCGACAGGGGGCGGTGGACTGAAGCTTTCTTT CASSDRGRWTEAFF
TRBJ1-2 TRBV10-3 TRBD1 NA TGTGCCGCGAGGGGGCCAGGGGATGGCTACACCTTC CAARGPGDGYTF
TRBJ2-3 TRBV24-1 TRBD2 NA TGTGCCACCAGTGGTCCGACTAGCGGGAGGGTTGGAGATACGCAGTATTTT CATSGPTSGRVGDTQYF
TRBJ2-5 TRBV7-2 NA NA TGTGCCAGCAGGCCAGTAGGGGGTGGAGAGACCCAGTACTTC CASRPVGGGETQYF
TRBJ1-2 TRBV6-1 NA NA TGTGCCAGCAGTGAGAATATCCGGGGGTACACCTTC CASSENIRGYTF
TRBJ1-2 TRBV5-6 NA NA TGTGCCAGCAGCTCCCTCTATGGCTACACCTTC CASSSLYGYTF
TRBJ1-6 TRBV5-1 TRBD1 NA TGCGCCAGCAGCTTGACAGGGGAAGGGTCACCCCTCCACTTT CASSLTGEGSPLHF
TRBJ2-5 TRBV7-6 NA NA TGTGCCAGCAGCTTAGTGGGTGGGCAAGAGACCCAGTACTTC CASSLVGGQETQYF
TRBJ1-4 TRBV2 NA NA TGTGCCAGCCGAATGAACACTAATGAAAAACTGTTTTTT CASRMNTNEKLFF
TRBJ2-1 TRBV18 TRBD2 NA TGTGCCAGCTCACCCCCAGGGACTAGCGGGGGTCATTCCTACAATGAGCAGTTCTTC CASSPPGTSGGHSYNEQFF
TRBJ1-6 TRBV15 NA NA TGTGCCACCAGCAGAGATCACGGGCAGCTCCTCCACTTT CATSRDHGQLLHF
TRBJ1-2 TRBV5-8 NA NA TGTGCCAGCAGCCCCCCGGGCCGTGATGGCTACACCTTC CASSPPGRDGYTF
TRBJ2-5 TRBV5-5 NA NA TGTGCCAGCAGCTTGTTCGCCAGGCCGAGAGAGACCCAGTACTTC CASSLFARPRETQYF
TRBJ2-2 TRBV28 NA few TGTGCCAGCCGGAGGGGTGGAAACACCGGGGAGCTGTTTTTT CASRRGGNTGELFF
TRBJ1-3 TRBV11-3 NA NA TGTGCCAGCAGCTTAACTGGGGGCCTGGGAAACACCATATATTTT CASSLTGGLGNTIYF
TRBJ1-1 TRBV28 TRBD1 NA TGTGCCAGTCGGGACAGGAACACTGAAGCTTTCTTT CASRDRNTEAFF
TRBJ1-1 TRBV5-8 NA once TGTGCCAGCAGCTTGGGGACGGGTAACACTGAAGCTTTCTTT CASSLGTGNTEAFF
TRBJ1-1 TRBV5-1 TRBD1 NA TGCGCCAGCAGCTTGGGGGGCGACAGGGCTAAAGGCACTGAAGCTTTCTTT CASSLGGDRAKGTEAFF
TRBJ2-3 TRBV6-6 NA NA TGTGCCAGCCGTCTAAGGGGGGGGAACACAGATACGCAGTATTTT CASRLRGGNTDTQYF
TRBJ1-5 TRBV7-8 NA NA TGTGCCAGCAGCTTGGGAAGGAGCAATCAGCCCCAGCATTTT CASSLGRSNQPQHF
TRBJ2-1 TRBV9 NA NA TGTGCCAGCAGCGTAGTGGGGGAGGTTACGAATGAGCAGTTCTTC CASSVVGEVTNEQFF